A single sample is the source of the 8 T cell receptor beta chains below, sequenced in a study of regulatory T cells in long-lasting Graves disease. Indicated time point: newly diagnosed GD, antithyroid drugs for less than 3 months. The authors made the TCR library using RNA they extracted from PBMCs. Both iRepertoire HTBI primers and Arm-PCR of CDR3 regions were used to build the TCR beta libraries. Using its own MiXCR run on the multiplex PCR reads, TCRdb lists one record per CDR3 protein. The sample holds roughly 350,000 distinct CDR3 sequences; 15% to 20% are singletons and the top ten take 20%. These same records also appear under a second study, on T cells in Graves' hyperthyroidism and ophthalmopathy.

This specimen was peripheral blood mononuclear cells (PBMCs), taken at new diagnosis, from a patient treated with antithyroid drugs. These receptors were taken from a woman in her late teens or twenties with Graves disease.

Of note for this clonotype: One junction end does not reproduce the germline sequence, and a read error may be involved. The gene calls are TRBV6-5 and TRBJ2-3; 10 bases match TRBD1. CDR1 and CDR2 (germline): MNHEY, SVGAGI. The CDR3 covers 13 residues. In DNA, the CDR3 is TGTGCCAGCAGTTACTCAGCAGGGGACAGGGGCGATTTT. Translated: CASSYSAGDRGDF.

There are many counts of this clonotype. This sequence joins TRBV30 and TRBJ1-1; D is unclear. This CDR3 region has 14 residues. The germline V and J ends were trimmed by 0 bases and 4 bases, with 12 bases remaining between them. Germline V gene lookup returns CDR1 GTSNPN and CDR2 SVGIG (reference sequence). The CDR3 is CAWSVVRRGTEAFF. CDR3 in DNA: TGTGCCTGGAGTGTAGTGCGCCGGGGCACTGAAGCTTTCTTT. Looking up the rest from reference TRBV30 and TRBJ1-1 gives the full variable domain: SQTIHQWPATLVQPVGSPLSLECTVEGTSNPNLYWYRQAAGRGLQLLFYSVGIGQISSEVPQNLSASRPQDRQFILSSKKLLLSDSGFYLCAWSVVRRGTEAFFGQGTRLTVV.

This clonotype was seen many times. The chain uses TRBV2 and TRBJ2-2; maybe TRBD1 (6 bases). The CDR3 runs to 14 residues. Germline assignment: CDR1 SNHLY and CDR2 FYNNEI. Trimming removed 3 bases from V and 3 bases from J, with 8 bases in between. The CDR3 nucleotides are TGTGCCAGCAGTGATAAGGGGGACACCGGGGAGCTGTTTTTT. Translating it yields CASSDKGDTGELFF.

In this sample, this clonotype turned up a few times. This sequence joins TRBV14 and TRBJ2-2; D gene ambiguous. The CDR3 has 15 amino acids. The germline V gene has CDR1 SGHDN and CDR2 FVKESK. Trimming took off 1 base at V and 1 base at J, with 7 bases between the two ends. The CDR3 coding sequence is TGTGCCAGCAGCCAAGGAACCAAGAACACCGGGGAGCTGTTTTTT. This gives the protein CASSQGTKNTGELFF.

The chain uses TRBV15 and TRBJ2-3; 8 bases are a match to TRBD1. Germline loops: CDR1 LNHNV, CDR2 YYDKDF (reference sequence). The CDR3 length is 15 residues. Germline trimming cut 4 bases from V and 2 bases from J; bases unmatched to any gene: 5. The CDR3 loop is CATSTSGGPTDTQYF. The CDR3 nucleotides are TGTGCCACCAGCACCTCAGGGGGCCCCACAGATACGCAGTATTTT.

This clonotype has ten or more counts. J is TRBJ2-3 and V is TRBV27; TRBD1 matches 7 bases. The ends lost 2 bases at V and 5 bases at J; junction bases unmatched: 4. This CDR3 has 14 amino acids. Per germline, CDR1 MNHEY and CDR2 SMNVEV (reference sequence). The chain's CDR3 is CASSLMSGGDTQYF. In nucleotides, the CDR3 is TGTGCCAGCAGTTTAATGTCAGGGGGAGATACGCAGTATTTT.

The chain joins TRBV14 to TRBJ2-7, with D unclear. V shed 1 base and J shed 10 bases, with 8 bases lying between them. Germline CDR1 is SGHDN and CDR2 is FVKESK. This CDR3 has 11 residues. The CDR3, as DNA: TGTGCCAGCAGCCAAGTAGGGCACCAGTACTTC. Translated: CASSQVGHQYF.

A remark on this clonotype: A junction end diverges from the germline sequence, so it may reflect a read error. The rearrangement links TRBV15 to TRBJ2-3; tentatively, D is TRBD2 (7 bases). From germline, CDR1 is LNHNV and CDR2 YYDKDF (reference sequence). The CDR3 has 16 residues. The CDR3 nucleotides read TGTGCCACCAGCGGAGGACTAGTAAGGGACACAGATACGCGGTATTTT. It translates to CATSGGLVRDTDTRYF. The variable domain in full, with the rest retrieved from reference TRBV15 and TRBJ2-3, is DAMVIQNPRYQVTQFGKPVTLSCSQTLNHNVMYWYQQKSSQAPKLLFHYYDKDFNNEADTPDNFQSRRPNTSFCFLDIRSPGLGDTAMYLCATSGGLVRDTDTRYFGPGTRLTVL.